This T cell receptor (beta chain) was profiled in a study of shared clonotypes between healthy human individuals. The wider study: CD4 naive and CD4 memory each took three plates per donor, while CD8 naive took two and CD8 memory one.

Overall study results and limits: Non-shared clonotypes showed lower generation probabilities than clonotypes common to all four donors.

Germline V gives CDR1 SGHTA, CDR2 FQGNSA. Trimming at V came to 4 bases and at J to 2 bases, leaving 3 bases not matched to a gene. This CDR3 is built from 14 residues. This clone has only one observation. What it binds is unknown. Other DNA sequences in the same sample also yield this CDR3. Some clones are missing from TCRdb's copy, which holds only in-frame ones; the method was immunoSEQ multiplex PCR. The repertoire consists of 2 million to 2.5 million clones, with over 90% occurring once and the leading ten covering 0.39%. The clonotype originates from a man aged 18 to 29 in good health. Some clones in this sample may be carry-over from other donors' samples. The sequenced sample consisted of naive CD4+ T cells from PBMCs. Subset denoted: CD45RA+ positively selected. This chain connects TRBV7-2 to TRBJ2-7, with 9 positions matching TRBD2. CDR3: CASSSTSGTYEQYF. The CDR3 region has the DNA TGTGCCAGCAGCTCGACTAGCGGCACCTACGAGCAGTACTTC.